These T cell receptor beta chains were read from a single sample in a study of control samples from healthy donors and cancer patients. Libraries were prepared by immunoSEQ multiplex PCR; TCRdb keeps only in-frame clonotypes and omits some of them. The top ten clones hold 13% to 15% of a sample with roughly 100,000 clones, 85% to 90% of them seen once. Material for sequencing was blood. Receptors were obtained from a man younger than 45 in good health. The CDR3 runs from the conserved cysteine through the conserved F or W. The D gene is left open where the match is weak. The size field is filled for only some rows; it gives once, few, many or a size class.

v_call,clone_size,d_call,j_call,cdr3_nt,cdr3_aa
TRBV27,-,-,TRBJ1-2,TGTGCCAGCACCACAACGGGCAGCGGGCTCTATGGCTACACCTTC,CASTTTGSGLYGYTF
TRBV2,-,-,TRBJ2-1,TGTGCCAGCAGTCTCTCATCCAATGAGCAGTTCTTC,CASSLSSNEQFF
TRBV27,-,-,TRBJ1-5,TGTGCCAGCAGACTTATGGACAACCAGCCCCAGCATTTT,CASRLMDNQPQHF
TRBV11-3,-,-,TRBJ2-1,TGTGCCAGCAGCTTCAGACTAAGCAATGAGCAGTTCTTC,CASSFRLSNEQFF
TRBV6-6,-,-,TRBJ1-5,TGTGCCAGCAGCCCACCAGTGGGGCGAGGCAATCAGCCCCAGCATTTT,CASSPPVGRGNQPQHF
TRBV7-9,once,-,TRBJ2-3,TGTGCCAGCAGCGAGGGGGATACGCAGTATTTT,CASSEGDTQYF
TRBV30,-,-,TRBJ2-2,TGTGCCTGGAGCGGGGGACAGCGACTCGGGGAGCTGTTTTTT,CAWSGGQRLGELFF
TRBV11-2,-,-,TRBJ2-5,TGTGCCAGCAGCTTACCCCCCCCAAGTCCCCAGTACTTC,CASSLPPPSPQYF
TRBV4-1,-,TRBD2,TRBJ2-3,TGCGCCAGCAGCCAACCGGGACTAGCGGGCCCCACAGATACGCAGTATTTT,CASSQPGLAGPTDTQYF
TRBV5-6,-,-,TRBJ2-1,TGTGCCAGCAGCCGGCAACAGCCTCTCTCCTACAATGAGCAGTTCTTC,CASSRQQPLSYNEQFF
TRBV19,-,TRBD2,TRBJ2-2,TGTGCCAGTAGTGCCTCAGCGGGGGGGGCTGGCGGGGAGCTGTTTTTT,CASSASAGGAGGELFF
TRBV10-3,many,-,TRBJ2-7,TGTGCCATCAAACGGGATAGCGGCTGGAGCTCCTACGAGCAGTACTTC,CAIKRDSGWSSYEQYF
TRBV2,-,TRBD1,TRBJ2-7,TGTGCCAGCAGTATGGACAGGGGGGTGTACGAGCAGTACTTC,CASSMDRGVYEQYF
TRBV27,-,-,TRBJ2-4,TGTGCCAGCAGTTTCCAGGCAGGAACTTTATCTCTAGCCAAAAACATTCAGTACTTC,CASSFQAGTLSLAKNIQYF
TRBV7-2,few,-,TRBJ2-7,TGTGCCAGCAGCCTGGGATTCGGAGAACTCGAGCAGTACTTC,CASSLGFGELEQYF
TRBV29-1,-,-,TRBJ1-1,TGCAGCGTTGAAGCGCGGAAAAACACTGAAGCTTTCTTT,CSVEARKNTEAFF
TRBV5-4,-,-,TRBJ2-2,TGTGCCAGCAGCTTCCAGGGGGGGACCGGGGAGCTGTTTTTT,CASSFQGGTGELFF
TRBV30,-,TRBD1,TRBJ2-5,TGTGCCTGGAGGGGGCGTCCCGGGACAGGGGGCAAAACCCAAGAGACCCAGTACTTC,CAWRGRPGTGGKTQETQYF
TRBV25-1,-,-,TRBJ1-2,TGTGCCAGCAGTGAGATGGGGGGCTACACCTTC,CASSEMGGYTF
TRBV11-3,-,-,TRBJ2-7,TGTGCCAGCAGCTTAGATTGGGGACGTGACGAGCAGTACTTC,CASSLDWGRDEQYF
TRBV12-5,-,-,TRBJ2-7,TGTGCTAGTGCTTCCTACGAGCAGTACTTC,CASASYEQYF
TRBV6-5,-,-,TRBJ1-5,TGTGCCAGCAGCAGTTCAGGAAACAATCAGCCCCAGCATTTT,CASSSSGNNQPQHF
TRBV6-5,-,TRBD2,TRBJ2-7,TGTGCCAGCAGTTTAAGCGGGAGGACTTCCTACGAGCAGTACTTC,CASSLSGRTSYEQYF
TRBV7-3,few,TRBD1,TRBJ2-5,TGTGCCAGCAGCTCGGGACAGGGAGAGACCCAGTACTTC,CASSSGQGETQYF
TRBV5-6,-,-,TRBJ2-1,TGTGCCAGCTCTAGTGGGGGGCGTGAGCAGTTCTTC,CASSSGGREQFF
TRBV30,-,-,TRBJ2-7,TGTGCCTGGAAGGGGGGCCCCTACGAGCAGTACTTC,CAWKGGPYEQYF
TRBV21-1,-,-,TRBJ2-1,TGTGCCAGCAGCACGACTAGCGGGAGACGGCGTAATGAGCAGTTCTTC,CASSTTSGRRRNEQFF
TRBV18,once,TRBD2,TRBJ2-7,TGTGCCAGCTCACGGGGGACTAGCGGGATATACGAGCAGTACTTC,CASSRGTSGIYEQYF
TRBV11-2,-,TRBD2,TRBJ2-6,TGTGCCAGCAGTCCCCGGTGGGGGACTACTGGGGCCAACGTCCTGACTTTC,CASSPRWGTTGANVLTF
TRBV18,once,TRBD1,TRBJ1-5,TGTGCCAGCTCACGGTTGACAGGGAACAATCAGCCCCAGCATTTT,CASSRLTGNNQPQHF
TRBV6-2/TRBV6-3,-,-,TRBJ2-3,TGTGCCAGCAGTTACTCCTTCTTGGGGGATACGCAGTATTTT,CASSYSFLGDTQYF
TRBV10-3,-,-,TRBJ1-5,TGTGCCATCAGTGACAGAAATCAGCCCCAGCATTTT,CAISDRNQPQHF
TRBV28,once,-,TRBJ2-3,TGTGCCAGCAGTTTGTCCCTAGGGAGCACAGATACGCAGTATTTT,CASSLSLGSTDTQYF
TRBV18,-,-,TRBJ1-2,TGTGCCAGCTCACCTCAAATGGGGGGCAGAGAATCTGGCTACACCTTC,CASSPQMGGRESGYTF
TRBV10-3,-,TRBD1,TRBJ1-5,TGTGCCATCAGTGAGTCGAAGGACAGGGGGCTAAGTCAGCCCCAGCATTTT,CAISESKDRGLSQPQHF
TRBV28,-,TRBD1,TRBJ2-7,TGTGCCAGCAGTTCGCCGGGACAGGGAGGCTACGAGCAGTACTTC,CASSSPGQGGYEQYF
TRBV5-1,-,-,TRBJ1-1,TGCGCCAGCAGCTCGACGGATAACACTGAAGCTTTCTTT,CASSSTDNTEAFF
TRBV6-2/TRBV6-3,-,-,TRBJ1-5,TGTGCCAGCAGCTCCTCCGGTGGCGGGGCCTACAATCAGCCCCAGCATTTT,CASSSSGGGAYNQPQHF
TRBV19,-,-,TRBJ1-1,TGTGCCAGTAGGGGCACGAGCACTGAAGCTTTCTTT,CASRGTSTEAFF
TRBV5-1,-,-,TRBJ2-5,TGCGCCAGCAGCTTGGTCGGACTCATCCGAGGAGAGACCCAGTACTTC,CASSLVGLIRGETQYF
TRBV30,-,-,TRBJ1-3,TGTGCCTGGACAGGGAATGGAAACACCATATATTTT,CAWTGNGNTIYF
TRBV15,-,TRBD2,TRBJ2-1,TGTGCCACCAGCAGAATTGGGGGAGGGCCTAGCAATGAGCAGTTCTTC,CATSRIGGGPSNEQFF
TRBV3-1/TRBV3-2,-,TRBD2,TRBJ2-5,TGTGCCAGCAGCCAAGTTGGGACTAGCAAGAGGCAAGAGACCCAGTACTTC,CASSQVGTSKRQETQYF
TRBV27,-,-,TRBJ2-7,TGTGCCAGCAGCCCTTTCATAGACGGACTCTCCTACGAGCAGTACTTC,CASSPFIDGLSYEQYF
TRBV21-1,-,-,TRBJ2-5,TGTGCCAGCAGCAAAGCTTGGCTAGCGGTGCCCGGAGAGACCCAGTACTTC,CASSKAWLAVPGETQYF
TRBV6-1,-,TRBD2,TRBJ2-7,TGTGCCAGCAGTGAGGCAGACGGACTAGCCAGGGGTTCCTACGAGCAGTACTTC,CASSEADGLARGSYEQYF
TRBV24-1,-,TRBD1,TRBJ1-2,TGTGCCACCAGTGATTATGGGACAGCCTATGGCTACACCTTC,CATSDYGTAYGYTF
TRBV7-2,-,TRBD2,TRBJ2-1,TGTGCCAGCAGCTCCGGACTAGCGGGAGGGAATGAGCAGTTCTTC,CASSSGLAGGNEQFF
TRBV30,-,TRBD1,TRBJ1-2,TGTGCCTGGAGTGTCGCAGGGGGACCCTATGGCTACACCTTC,CAWSVAGGPYGYTF
TRBV19,-,-,TRBJ1-5,TGTGCCAGTAGTAGGACGAACCAGATCAGCAATCAGCCCCAGCATTTT,CASSRTNQISNQPQHF
TRBV7-9,once,-,TRBJ2-6,TGTGCCAGCAGCTTAACGGCCTCTGGGGCCAACGTCCTGACTTTC,CASSLTASGANVLTF
TRBV29-1,-,TRBD2,TRBJ2-5,TGCAGCGTTGATGCTCCCGGGACTAGCGGGAGAGAGACCCAGTACTTC,CSVDAPGTSGRETQYF
TRBV5-4,-,TRBD2,TRBJ2-3,TGTGCCAGCAGCCAAAGGGCGGGGGAGACGCAGTATTTT,CASSQRAGETQYF
TRBV27,-,-,TRBJ1-6,TGTGCCAGCAATCTCCCCCCTCAGTACTTT,CASNLPPQYF